Sequencing of this TCR beta chain was carried out in a study of molecular identifiers for immune sequencing clone quantification. Each CDR3 protein gets one entry after TCRdb re-called the PCR reads with MiXCR. This repertoire shows 300,000 to 400,000 distinct CDR3 sequences, 24% found once; its top ten account for roughly 0.7%. The CDR3 length is 14 residues. The V gene lost 0 bases and the J gene lost 3 bases, with 7 bases spanning the gap. Germline V CDR1 and CDR2: SGHNT, YYREEE (reference sequence). This clonotype was seen at least ten times. Sequencing was performed on naive CD8+ T cells from blood, with Jurkat cell RNA spiked in. The subset: FACS-sorted CD8+CD4-CCR7+CD45RA+ naive T cells. This chain connects TRBV5-4 to TRBJ1-5, with a weak D call TRBD1 (5 bases). The receptor's source is a human donor in good health. Some libraries in this study had Jurkat cell RNA spiked in. The chain's CDR3 is CASSLEGYNQPQHF. Written as DNA, the CDR3 is TGTGCCAGCAGCTTGGAGGGGTACAATCAGCCCCAGCATTTT. Using reference TRBV5-4 and TRBJ1-5 for the parts outside the CDR3, the full variable domain is ETGVTQSPTHLIKTRGQQVTLRCSSQSGHNTVSWYQQALGQGPQFIFQYYREEENGRGNFPPRFSGLQFPNYSSELNVNALELDDSALYLCASSLEGYNQPQHFGDGTRLSIL.